This is a list of T cell receptor beta chains from one sample in a study of blood T cell repertoires in COVID-19. This table comes from immunoSEQ multiplex PCR, and its TCRdb copy is limited to in-frame clones, with some not included. The sample lists 70,000 to 90,000 clones, 79% occurring once. The sequenced material came from peripheral blood. Source of these receptors: a human donor in a cohort sampled during active COVID-19. Each CDR3 is given with its conserved first and last residue. Fields, in order: D gene, clone size, V gene, J gene, CDR3 DNA, CDR3 protein. A D gene is named only where the DNA matches it firmly. Size is omitted from some rows. Given values are once, few, many or a class for expanded clones.

D gene: TRBD2; clone size: NA; V gene: TRBV14; J gene: TRBJ2-2; CDR3 DNA: TGTGCCAGCAGCCGCTACCCGACTAGCGGGAGCCACACCGGGGAGCTGTTTTTT; CDR3 protein: CASSRYPTSGSHTGELFF
D gene: NA; clone size: NA; V gene: TRBV1; J gene: TRBJ2-2; CDR3 DNA: TGCACCAGCAGCCAAGTGTATCGGAACACCGGGGAGCTGTTTTTT; CDR3 protein: CTSSQVYRNTGELFF
D gene: NA; clone size: NA; V gene: TRBV2; J gene: TRBJ2-5; CDR3 DNA: TGTGCCAGCAGTGGCCATACAGGGTGGGAGGAGACCCAGTACTTC; CDR3 protein: CASSGHTGWEETQYF
D gene: TRBD1; clone size: once; V gene: TRBV19; J gene: TRBJ2-5; CDR3 DNA: TGTGCCAGTAGTAAGAGGGACAGTGGTTACCAAGAGACCCAGTACTTC; CDR3 protein: CASSKRDSGYQETQYF
D gene: TRBD1; clone size: few; V gene: TRBV5-1; J gene: TRBJ1-1; CDR3 DNA: TGCGCCAGCAGCCCCGGGGGGAGACAGGGGACTGAAGCTTTCTTT; CDR3 protein: CASSPGGRQGTEAFF
D gene: NA; clone size: NA; V gene: TRBV7-9; J gene: TRBJ2-3; CDR3 DNA: TGTGCCAGCAGCTTTATCATTGCCGCCCGAGGTTCAGATACGCAGTATTTT; CDR3 protein: CASSFIIAARGSDTQYF
D gene: NA; clone size: NA; V gene: TRBV19; J gene: TRBJ2-7; CDR3 DNA: TGTGCCAGTAGTATTGGGGGCAGGGACGCCTACGAGCAGTACTTC; CDR3 protein: CASSIGGRDAYEQYF
D gene: TRBD1; clone size: NA; V gene: TRBV28; J gene: TRBJ1-1; CDR3 DNA: TGTGCCAGCAGGCGGACAGGGGGCACTGAAGCTTTCTTT; CDR3 protein: CASRRTGGTEAFF
D gene: TRBD2; clone size: NA; V gene: TRBV28; J gene: TRBJ2-3; CDR3 DNA: TGTGCCGGGGGGGACGTCAGCACAGATACGCAGTATTTT; CDR3 protein: CAGGDVSTDTQYF
D gene: NA; clone size: NA; V gene: TRBV3-1/TRBV3-2; J gene: TRBJ2-1; CDR3 DNA: TGTGCCAGCAGCGGTGTAGTCGGCGCTAGCTCCTACAATGAGCAGTTCTTC; CDR3 protein: CASSGVVGASSYNEQFF
D gene: TRBD2; clone size: once; V gene: TRBV7-9; J gene: TRBJ2-1; CDR3 DNA: TGTGCCAGCAGCCCGACTAGCGGGGTCCACAATGAGCAGTTCTTC; CDR3 protein: CASSPTSGVHNEQFF
D gene: NA; clone size: NA; V gene: TRBV10-3; J gene: TRBJ1-2; CDR3 DNA: TGTGCCATCAGGACGGCGGGTAACTATGGCTACACCTTC; CDR3 protein: CAIRTAGNYGYTF
D gene: TRBD2; clone size: NA; V gene: TRBV5-1; J gene: TRBJ2-7; CDR3 DNA: TGCGCCAGCAGCTTGCAAGCGGGAAATTACGAGCAGTACTTC; CDR3 protein: CASSLQAGNYEQYF
D gene: TRBD1; clone size: NA; V gene: TRBV5-1; J gene: TRBJ2-6; CDR3 DNA: TGCGCCAGCAGCCCCGGACAGGAGGCTGGGGCCAACGTCCTGACTTTC; CDR3 protein: CASSPGQEAGANVLTF
D gene: NA; clone size: NA; V gene: TRBV29-1; J gene: TRBJ1-2; CDR3 DNA: TGCAGCGCCGGTGAGCGGGATTCCCCCGTCTATGGCTACACCTTC; CDR3 protein: CSAGERDSPVYGYTF
D gene: NA; clone size: NA; V gene: TRBV2; J gene: TRBJ2-7; CDR3 DNA: TGTGCCAGCAGTGATGACGGGTACCCCATCCCCTCCGAGCAGTACTTC; CDR3 protein: CASSDDGYPIPSEQYF